A selection of T cell receptor beta chains follows, all from one sample in a study of siplizumab effects on memory and regulatory T cells. Measured with immunoSEQ multiplex PCR; TCRdb has only the in-frame clones, and not every one. The sample has fewer than 120,000 clones, 92% seen once. The sequenced sample was CD4+ T cells sorted from blood. The source of these receptors is a human donor in good health. The CDR3 runs from the conserved cysteine through the conserved F or W. The order of the fields is D gene, CDR3 length, J gene, clone size, V gene, CDR3 protein, CDR3 DNA. A D gene is named only where the DNA matches it firmly. Not every row has a clone size; where given, it reads once, few, many or a size class.

>.|13|TRBJ2-2|once|TRBV11-2
CASSPTNTGELFF
TGTGCCAGCAGTCCTACAAACACCGGGGAGCTGTTTTTT
>.|17|TRBJ1-5|.|TRBV2
CASTLRGELGSNQPQHF
TGTGCCAGCACCCTTAGGGGGGAGCTGGGTAGCAATCAGCCCCAGCATTTT
>TRBD2|18|TRBJ2-7|few|TRBV5-1
CASSFGTSGSDLSYEQYF
TGCGCCAGCAGCTTTGGGACTAGCGGGTCTGATCTCTCCTACGAGCAGTACTTC
>TRBD1|15|TRBJ1-5|.|TRBV18
CASSRDRVRNQPQHF
TGTGCCAGCTCACGCGACAGGGTTCGCAATCAGCCCCAGCATTTT
>TRBD1|13|TRBJ1-5|.|TRBV18
CASTGGENQPQHF
TGTGCCTCAACAGGGGGCGAAAACCAGCCCCAGCATTTT
>TRBD1|15|TRBJ2-3|.|TRBV9
CASTGTGISTDTQYF
TGTGCCAGCACCGGGACAGGTATAAGCACAGATACGCAGTATTTT
>.|14|TRBJ1-3|.|TRBV2
CASSPSLGGNTIYF
TGTGCCAGCAGTCCCAGTCTCGGAGGAAACACCATATATTTT
>.|13|TRBJ1-2|.|TRBV9
CASSVAGNYGYTF
TGTGCCAGCAGCGTAGCAGGGAACTATGGCTACACCTTC
>.|13|TRBJ2-3|.|TRBV18
CASSPPGEGTQYF
TGTGCCAGCTCACCACCAGGAGAGGGTACGCAGTATTTT
>.|15|TRBJ1-1|.|TRBV7-9
CASSSKTTGDKEAFF
TGTGCCAGCAGCTCTAAGACAACAGGTGATAAGGAAGCTTTCTTT
>TRBD2|15|TRBJ2-7|.|TRBV6-1
CASSRGGTKAYEQYF
TGTGCCAGCAGTAGAGGCGGGACTAAGGCCTACGAGCAGTACTTC
>TRBD2|14|TRBJ2-1|.|TRBV7-9
CASSFTGRFNEQFF
TGTGCCAGCAGCTTTACCGGGAGGTTCAATGAGCAGTTCTTC
>.|15|TRBJ1-4|once|TRBV6-5
CASSPREGANEKLFF
TGTGCCAGCAGCCCGAGAGAGGGAGCTAATGAAAAACTGTTTTTT
>TRBD1|13|TRBJ1-2|.|TRBV6-5
CASSLGTDYGYTF
TGTGCCAGCAGTTTGGGGACAGATTATGGCTACACCTTC
>.|14|TRBJ1-5|.|TRBV5-1
CASSQYRVNQPQHF
TGCGCCAGCAGTCAATACAGGGTTAATCAGCCCCAGCATTTT
>TRBD2|14|TRBJ2-5|.|TRBV10-3
CAIPGGRNQETQYF
TGTGCCATACCGGGGGGGCGGAATCAAGAGACCCAGTACTTC
>TRBD1|15|TRBJ1-1|.|TRBV7-9
CASCLTGQGFEDLFF
TGTGCCAGCTGCCTGACAGGACAGGGGTTCGAGGATCTCTTCTTT
>.|15|TRBJ1-3|.|TRBV10-3
CAISEYRDVGNTIYF
TGTGCCATCAGTGAGTACCGGGACGTAGGAAACACCATATATTTT
>TRBD2|17|TRBJ2-1|.|TRBV11-3
CASSRRAGLAGRNEQFF
TGTGCCAGCAGTAGGAGGGCGGGACTAGCGGGTCGCAATGAGCAGTTCTTC
>.|16|TRBJ1-4|once|TRBV4-1
CASSLTQVGRGEKLFF
TGCGCCAGCAGCCTCACGCAGGTTGGGCGTGGTGAAAAACTGTTTTTT
>.|12|TRBJ2-7|.|TRBV10-3
CAISLTELGQYF
TGTGCCATCAGTCTGACAGAATTGGGGCAGTACTTC
>TRBD2|14|TRBJ2-7|.|TRBV2
CASSWTSGRNEQYF
TGTGCCAGCAGCTGGACTAGCGGGAGAAACGAGCAGTACTTC
>.|14|TRBJ2-1|.|TRBV19
CASTRDTRIDEQFF
TGTGCCAGCACCCGGGACACACGGATCGATGAGCAGTTCTTC
>.|14|TRBJ2-2|.|TRBV29-1
CSVEEWENTGELFF
TGCAGCGTTGAGGAGTGGGAGAACACCGGGGAGCTGTTTTTT
>.|14|TRBJ1-1|.|TRBV9
CASSVAGAPTEAFF
TGTGCCAGCAGCGTAGCGGGGGCGCCCACTGAAGCTTTCTTT
>TRBD1|15|TRBJ2-2|.|TRBV6-6
CAGSPDRANTGELFF
TGTGCCGGCAGTCCAGACAGGGCAAACACCGGGGAGCTGTTTTTT
>.|15|TRBJ1-1|.|TRBV6-5
CASSPRILGWTEAFF
TGTGCCAGCAGTCCCAGGATTCTAGGGTGGACTGAAGCTTTCTTT
>TRBD1|14|TRBJ2-7|.|TRBV28
CASSLGQGANEQYF
TGTGCCAGCAGTCTGGGACAGGGGGCAAACGAGCAGTACTTC
>TRBD1|15|TRBJ1-2|.|TRBV4-1
CASSQPRDRGYGYTF
TGCGCCAGCAGTCAACCCCGGGACAGGGGATATGGCTACACCTTC
>.|15|TRBJ2-3|.|TRBV2
CASSENRVGTDTQYF
TGTGCCAGCAGTGAAAACAGGGTGGGCACAGATACGCAGTATTTT
>TRBD1|13|TRBJ2-1|once|TRBV11-3
CASSLKGAYEQFF
TGTGCCAGCAGCTTAAAGGGGGCATATGAGCAGTTCTTC
>.|15|TRBJ2-5|.|TRBV7-9
CASSPPWGSGETQYF
TGTGCCAGCAGCCCCCCCTGGGGGAGTGGGGAGACCCAGTACTTC
>TRBD2|13|TRBJ2-7|.|TRBV2
CASSVVAQRGQYF
TGTGCCAGCAGTGTAGTCGCCCAGCGGGGGCAGTACTTC
>.|14|TRBJ2-7|.|TRBV6-6
CASSDTSGSYEQYF
TGTGCCAGCAGTGATACGAGCGGTTCCTACGAGCAGTACTTC
>.|14|TRBJ2-7|.|TRBV7-2
CASSPPGAMNEQYF
TGTGCCAGCAGCCCCCCAGGGGCTATGAACGAGCAGTACTTC
>.|13|TRBJ1-2|.|TRBV18
CASGGDGNYGYTF
TGTGCCAGCGGTGGGGATGGAAACTATGGCTACACCTTC
>TRBD1|14|TRBJ2-7|.|TRBV5-1
CASSRDRTPYEQYF
TGCGCCAGCAGCCGGGACAGAACCCCCTACGAGCAGTACTTC